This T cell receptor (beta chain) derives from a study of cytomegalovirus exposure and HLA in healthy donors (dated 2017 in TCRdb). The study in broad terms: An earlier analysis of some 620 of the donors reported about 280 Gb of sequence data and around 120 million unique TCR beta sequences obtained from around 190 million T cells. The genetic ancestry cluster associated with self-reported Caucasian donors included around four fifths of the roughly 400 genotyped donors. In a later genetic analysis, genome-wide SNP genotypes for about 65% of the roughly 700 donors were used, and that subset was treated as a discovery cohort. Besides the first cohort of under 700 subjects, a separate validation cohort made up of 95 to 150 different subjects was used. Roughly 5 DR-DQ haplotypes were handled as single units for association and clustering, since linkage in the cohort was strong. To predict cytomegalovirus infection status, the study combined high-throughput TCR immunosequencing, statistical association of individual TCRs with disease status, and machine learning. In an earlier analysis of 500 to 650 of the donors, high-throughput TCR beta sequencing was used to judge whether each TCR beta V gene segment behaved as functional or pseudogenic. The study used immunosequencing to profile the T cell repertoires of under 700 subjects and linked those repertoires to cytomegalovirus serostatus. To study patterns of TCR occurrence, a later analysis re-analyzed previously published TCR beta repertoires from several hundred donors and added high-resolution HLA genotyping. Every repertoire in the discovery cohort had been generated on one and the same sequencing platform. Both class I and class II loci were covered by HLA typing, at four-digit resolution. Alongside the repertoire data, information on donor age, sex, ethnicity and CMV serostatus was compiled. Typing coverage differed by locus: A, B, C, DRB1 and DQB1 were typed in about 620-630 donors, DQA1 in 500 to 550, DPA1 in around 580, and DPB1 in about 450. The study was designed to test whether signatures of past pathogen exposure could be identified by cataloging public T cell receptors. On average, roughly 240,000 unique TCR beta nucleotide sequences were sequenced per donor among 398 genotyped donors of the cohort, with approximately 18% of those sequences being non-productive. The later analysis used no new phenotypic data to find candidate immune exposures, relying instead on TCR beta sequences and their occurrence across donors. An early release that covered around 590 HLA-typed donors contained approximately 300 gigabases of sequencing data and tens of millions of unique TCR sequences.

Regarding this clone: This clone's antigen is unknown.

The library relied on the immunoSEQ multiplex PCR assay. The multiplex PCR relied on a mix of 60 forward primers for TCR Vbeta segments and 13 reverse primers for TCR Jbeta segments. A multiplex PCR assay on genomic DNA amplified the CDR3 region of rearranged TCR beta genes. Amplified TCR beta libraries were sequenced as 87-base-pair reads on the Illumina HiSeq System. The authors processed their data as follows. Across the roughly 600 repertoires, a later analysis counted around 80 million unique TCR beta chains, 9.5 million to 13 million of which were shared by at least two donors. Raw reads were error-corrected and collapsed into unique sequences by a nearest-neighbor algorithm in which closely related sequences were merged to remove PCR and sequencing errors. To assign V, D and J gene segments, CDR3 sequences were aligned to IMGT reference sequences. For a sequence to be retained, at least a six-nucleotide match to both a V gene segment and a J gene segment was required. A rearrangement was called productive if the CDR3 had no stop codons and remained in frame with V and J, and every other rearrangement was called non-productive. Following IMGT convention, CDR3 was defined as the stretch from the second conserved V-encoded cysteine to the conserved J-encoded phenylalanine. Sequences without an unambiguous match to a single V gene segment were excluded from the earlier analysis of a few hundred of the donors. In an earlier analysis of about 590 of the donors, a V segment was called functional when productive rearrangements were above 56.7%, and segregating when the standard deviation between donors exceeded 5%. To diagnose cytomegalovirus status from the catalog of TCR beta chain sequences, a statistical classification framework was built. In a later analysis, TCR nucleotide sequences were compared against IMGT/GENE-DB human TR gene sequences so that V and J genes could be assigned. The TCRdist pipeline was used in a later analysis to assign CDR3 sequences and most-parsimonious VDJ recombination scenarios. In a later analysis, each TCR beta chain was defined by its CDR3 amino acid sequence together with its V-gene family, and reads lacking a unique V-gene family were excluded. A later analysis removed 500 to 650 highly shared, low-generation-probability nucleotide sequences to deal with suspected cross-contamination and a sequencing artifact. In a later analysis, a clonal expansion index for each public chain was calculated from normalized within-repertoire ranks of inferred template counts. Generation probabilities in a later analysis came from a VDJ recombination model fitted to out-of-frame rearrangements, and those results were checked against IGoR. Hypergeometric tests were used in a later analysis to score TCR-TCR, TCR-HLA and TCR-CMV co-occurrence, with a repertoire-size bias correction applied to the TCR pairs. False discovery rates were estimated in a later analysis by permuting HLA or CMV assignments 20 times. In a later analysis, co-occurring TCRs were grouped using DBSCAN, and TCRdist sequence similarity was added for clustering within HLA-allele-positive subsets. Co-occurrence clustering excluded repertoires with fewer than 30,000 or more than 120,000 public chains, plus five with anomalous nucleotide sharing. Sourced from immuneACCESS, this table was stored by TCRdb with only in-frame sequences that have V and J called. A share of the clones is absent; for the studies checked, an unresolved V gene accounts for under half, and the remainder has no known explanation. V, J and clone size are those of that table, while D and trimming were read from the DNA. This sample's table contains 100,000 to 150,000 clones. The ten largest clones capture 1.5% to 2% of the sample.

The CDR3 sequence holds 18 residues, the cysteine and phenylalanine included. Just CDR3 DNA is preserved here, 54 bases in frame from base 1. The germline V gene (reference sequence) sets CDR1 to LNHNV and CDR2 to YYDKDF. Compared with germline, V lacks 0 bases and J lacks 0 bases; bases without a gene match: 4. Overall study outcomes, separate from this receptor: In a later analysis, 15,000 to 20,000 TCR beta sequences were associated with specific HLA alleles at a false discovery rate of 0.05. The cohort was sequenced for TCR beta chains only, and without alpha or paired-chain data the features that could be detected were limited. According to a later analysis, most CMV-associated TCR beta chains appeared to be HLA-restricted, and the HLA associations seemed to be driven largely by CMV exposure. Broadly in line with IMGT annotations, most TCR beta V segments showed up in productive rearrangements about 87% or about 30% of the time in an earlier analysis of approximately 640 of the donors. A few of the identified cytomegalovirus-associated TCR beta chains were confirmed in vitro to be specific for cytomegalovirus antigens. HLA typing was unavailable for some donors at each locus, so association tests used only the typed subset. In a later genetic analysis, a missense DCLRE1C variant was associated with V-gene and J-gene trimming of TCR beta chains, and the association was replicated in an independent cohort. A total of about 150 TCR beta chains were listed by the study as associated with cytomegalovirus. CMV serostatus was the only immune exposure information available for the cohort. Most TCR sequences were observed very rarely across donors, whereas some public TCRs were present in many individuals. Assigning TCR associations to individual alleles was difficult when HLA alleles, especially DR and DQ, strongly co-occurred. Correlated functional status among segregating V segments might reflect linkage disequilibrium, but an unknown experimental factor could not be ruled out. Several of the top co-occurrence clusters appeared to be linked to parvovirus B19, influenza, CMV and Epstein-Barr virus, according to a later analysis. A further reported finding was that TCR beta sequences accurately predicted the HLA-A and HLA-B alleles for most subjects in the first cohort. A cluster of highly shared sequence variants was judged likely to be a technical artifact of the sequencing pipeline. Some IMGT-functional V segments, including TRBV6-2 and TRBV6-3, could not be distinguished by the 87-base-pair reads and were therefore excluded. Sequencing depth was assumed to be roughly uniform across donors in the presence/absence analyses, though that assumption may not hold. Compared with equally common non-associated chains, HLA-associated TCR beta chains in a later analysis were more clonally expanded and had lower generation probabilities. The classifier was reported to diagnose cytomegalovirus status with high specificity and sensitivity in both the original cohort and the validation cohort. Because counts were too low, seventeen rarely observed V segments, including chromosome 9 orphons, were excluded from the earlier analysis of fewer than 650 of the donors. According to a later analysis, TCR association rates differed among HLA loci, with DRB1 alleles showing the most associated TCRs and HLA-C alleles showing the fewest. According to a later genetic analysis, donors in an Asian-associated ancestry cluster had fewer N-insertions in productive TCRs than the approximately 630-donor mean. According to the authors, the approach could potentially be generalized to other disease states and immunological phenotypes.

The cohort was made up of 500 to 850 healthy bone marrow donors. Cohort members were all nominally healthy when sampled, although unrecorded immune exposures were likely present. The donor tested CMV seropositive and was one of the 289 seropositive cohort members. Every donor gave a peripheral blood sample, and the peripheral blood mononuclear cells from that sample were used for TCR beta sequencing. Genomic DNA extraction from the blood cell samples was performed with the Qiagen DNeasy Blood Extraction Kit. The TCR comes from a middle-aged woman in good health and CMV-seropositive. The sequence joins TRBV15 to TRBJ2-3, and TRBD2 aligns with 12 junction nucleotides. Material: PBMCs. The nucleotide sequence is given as TGTGCCACCAGCAGAGATAGGACTAGCGGGACTAGCACAGATACGCAGTATTTT. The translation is CATSRDRTSGTSTDTQYF.